The source of this TCR beta chain is a study of CD8+ T cells in alopecia areata. Notes on the study in general: Among patients, TCR sharing was less clear than in mice, a difference possibly due in part to HLA diversity in the patient population. Normal scalp had lower clonality than lesional scalp, with alopecia totalis/universalis lesions showing this most strongly.

The CDR3 is 15 amino acids. Trimming pared 1 base from V and 4 bases from J, leaving 13 bases between. CDR1 and CDR2 from the germline V gene are SGHDN and FVKESK. After isolation, RNA underwent reverse transcription to generate cDNA as the sequencing template. The method was immunoSEQ multiplex PCR; TCRdb's version includes in-frame clones alone and lacks a portion of them. Of some 240,000 clones in the sample, 50% to 60% were seen once. This clone was seen once. Its antigen is currently unknown. The sequence was collected from a human donor with alopecia areata. The sample here was CD4+ T cells sorted from blood, taken at week 0. The J gene is TRBJ1-2, the V gene TRBV14; no clear D gene. CDR3 region: CASSQGEGRPYGYTF. DNA for the CDR3: TGTGCCAGCAGCCAAGGCGAAGGGCGGCCCTATGGCTACACCTTC. Drawing the rest from reference TRBV14 and TRBJ1-2, the complete variable domain is EAGVTQFPSHSVIEKGQTVTLRCDPISGHDNLYWYRRVMGKEIKFLLHFVKESKQDESGMPNNRFLAERTGGTYSTLKVQPAELEDSGVYFCASSQGEGRPYGYTFGSGTRLTVV.